The 17 T cell receptor beta chains reported below all come from one sample, sequenced in a study of cytomegalovirus exposure and HLA in healthy donors. Primers included in the PCR were 60 Vbeta and 13 Jbeta primers. The data were produced by immunoSEQ multiplex PCR, yet TCRdb's version contains in-frame clones alone and is incomplete. The data hold approximately 140,000 clones, with 65% to 85% observed a single time. The specimen was PBMCs. The receptors were sampled from a boy aged 10-17 years in good health and CMV-seronegative.

V is TRBV5-6 and J is TRBJ2-5, with a weak D call TRBD2 (5 bases). CDR1 SGHDT and CDR2 YYEEEE come from the germline V gene. This CDR3 region has 13 residues. The ends were cut back, 4 bases at V and 5 bases at J, with 12 bases in the middle. As DNA, the CDR3 is TGTGCCAGCAGCGCGGTGACGGGGGAGACCCAGTACTTC. Its protein product is CASSAVTGETQYF. The variable domain in full, with the rest retrieved from reference TRBV5-6 and TRBJ2-5, is DAGVTQSPTHLIKTRGQQVTLRCSPKSGHDTVSWYQQALGQGPQFIFQYYEEEERQRGNFPDRFSGHQFPNYSSELNVNALLLGDSALYLCASSAVTGETQYFGPGTRLLVL.

This sequence joins TRBV30 and TRBJ2-5; the D is unclear. This CDR3 has 14 amino acids. The V end was cut by 2 bases, the J end by 4 bases, with 14 bases between. CDR1 and CDR2 (germline): GTSNPN, SVGIG (reference sequence). CDR3 nucleotides: TGTGCCTGGAGTTATTACCACAGCAGAGAGACCCAGTACTTC. Translating gives CAWSYYHSRETQYF.

The genes are TRBV4-2 and TRBJ1-2; 7 nucleotides match TRBD1. Germline trimming cut 3 bases from V and 4 bases from J; bases unmatched to any gene: 14. Germline V gives CDR1 LGHNA, CDR2 YNFKEQ. CDR3 length equals 17 residues. CDR3 sequence reads: CASSHGGVFRDSYGYTF. Written as DNA, the CDR3 is TGTGCCAGCAGCCATGGTGGGGTTTTCCGGGACAGCTATGGCTACACCTTC.

This sequence joins TRBV9 and TRBJ2-1, with 9 bases aligning to TRBD2. Germline V gene lookup returns CDR1 SGDLS and CDR2 YYNGEE. The CDR3 runs 15 residues. Losses at the gene ends were 1 base for V and 7 bases for J; bases not matched to a gene: 6. CDR3 DNA: TGTGCCAGCAGCGTAATTAGCGGGGGCGTGAATGAGCAGTTCTTC. Amino acids: CASSVISGGVNEQFF.

The CDR3 protein is CASSLATSGYSNTGELFF. The CDR3 region has the DNA TGTGCCAGCAGCTTGGCGACTAGCGGCTACTCGAACACCGGGGAGCTGTTTTTT. The V and J genes are TRBV5-6 and TRBJ2-2, with 9 bases identical to TRBD2. Germline trimming cut 0 bases from V and 0 bases from J; bases unmatched to any gene: 6. CDR1 SGHDT and CDR2 YYEEEE come from the germline V gene. The CDR3 loop spans 18 amino acids.

The chain joins TRBV5-1 to TRBJ2-2; a possible D gene is TRBD2 (6 bases). The germline CDR1 and CDR2 sequences are SGHRS and YFSETQ. The CDR3 length is 14 residues. Trimming removed 6 bases from V and 2 bases from J, with 11 bases in between. The CDR3 is CASTPAGNTGELFF. DNA for the CDR3: TGCGCCAGCACCCCGGCGGGAAACACCGGGGAGCTGTTTTTT.

This rearrangement joins TRBV6-1 to TRBJ2-1, with D perhaps TRBD2 (5 bases). Per germline, CDR1 MNHNS and CDR2 SASEGT. Deletions cut 6 bases from V and 6 bases from J, with 9 bases between. This CDR3 region has 12 residues. The CDR3 loop reads CASRPLGNEQFF. The CDR3 DNA reads as TGTGCCAGCAGGCCACTAGGCAATGAGCAGTTCTTC.

V usage is TRBV5-1 and J usage is TRBJ2-5; D is ambiguous. The germline V gene has CDR1 SGHRS and CDR2 YFSETQ. There are 13 residues in the CDR3. Between the trimmed V and J ends, which lost 3 bases and 2 bases, there was a span of 8 bases. The CDR3 region is CASSSLPQETQYF. CDR3 DNA: TGCGCCAGCAGCTCACTTCCTCAAGAGACCCAGTACTTC.

This clone has only a few counts. This rearrangement joins TRBV30 to TRBJ2-1, with D perhaps matching TRBD2 (6 bases). The CDR3 spans 15 residues. CDR1 and CDR2 (germline): GTSNPN, SVGIG (reference sequence). Trimming stripped 2 bases from V and 7 bases from J, with 18 bases between. The CDR3 DNA sequence: TGTGCCTGGAGTCACGACGGGGGATTTTGGAATGAGCAGTTCTTC. It is translated as CAWSHDGGFWNEQFF.

CDR3 nucleotides: TGTGCCATCAGTGAGCTGGACAGACAGGGTAACTATGGCTACACCTTC. Amino acid sequence: CAISELDRQGNYGYTF. J is TRBJ1-2 and V is TRBV10-3; 7 bases align to TRBD1. This CDR3 has 16 residues. V was pared by 2 bases and J by 1 base, with 7 bases of the junction left unmatched. Germline-derived CDR1 and CDR2 are ENHRY and SYGVKD.

The chain couples TRBV5-1 to TRBJ2-3; the match to TRBD1 covers 7 bases. Germline assignment: CDR1 SGHRS and CDR2 YFSETQ. The CDR3 totals 14 residues. With 5 bases clipped from V and 1 base from J, the junction kept 4 bases outside the gene matches. In DNA form, the CDR3 reads TGCGCCAGCAGTTCGGGACAGCGCACAGATACGCAGTATTTT. Amino acids: CASSSGQRTDTQYF. Full variable domain (missing parts from reference TRBV5-1 and TRBJ2-3): KAGVTQTPRYLIKTRGQQVTLSCSPISGHRSVSWYQQTPGQGLQFLFEYFSETQRNKGNFPGRFSGRQFSNSRSEMNVSTLELGDSALYLCASSSGQRTDTQYFGPGTRLTVL.

The chain joins TRBV29-1 to TRBJ2-1, with D possibly TRBD1 on 5 matching bases. The CDR3 loop spans 12 amino acids. Looked up from germline, CDR1 is SQVTM and CDR2 is ANQGSEA. V lost 0 bases, J lost 8 bases, and 8 bases lay in between. CDR3: CSVEETVDEQFF. CDR3 coding DNA: TGCAGCGTTGAAGAGACAGTGGATGAGCAGTTCTTC.

This chain links TRBV4-1 with TRBJ1-1; no clear D gene. The CDR3 has 15 amino acids. Looked up from germline, CDR1 is MGHRA and CDR2 is YSYEKL. V was cut by 0 bases and J by 5 bases, with 13 bases left in between. The CDR3 reads CASSQDSGFGTEAFF. In nucleotides, the CDR3 is TGCGCCAGCAGCCAAGATTCGGGGTTCGGGACTGAAGCTTTCTTT.

CDR3 in DNA: TGCAGCGTTGACGGGACTAGCGGGATCGGAAATGAGCAGTTCTTC. Its protein product is CSVDGTSGIGNEQFF. V is TRBV29-1 and J is TRBJ2-1; 13 nucleotides match TRBD2. CDR3 length equals 15 residues. The germline gives CDR1 SQVTM, CDR2 ANQGSEA. The V and J ends lost 3 bases and 7 bases, in that order; junction bases with no gene match: 6.

The chain employs TRBV29-1 and TRBJ2-1, with 7 bases identical to TRBD1. Germline lookup yields CDR1 SQVTM and CDR2 ANQGSEA. The J segment lost 1 base and the V segment lost 6 bases, leaving 6 bases of the junction unmatched. The CDR3 spans 14 residues. CDR3 loop: CSVATGDSYNEQFF. The CDR3 region has the DNA TGCAGCGTGGCCACAGGGGATTCCTACAATGAGCAGTTCTTC.

The V and J genes are TRBV30 and TRBJ2-5; tentative D call: TRBD1 (5 bases). The J call may not be correct, given that the DNA end is closer to TRBJ2-7. The CDR3 is 11 residues long. Germline V CDR1 and CDR2: GTSNPN, SVGIG (reference sequence). Written as DNA, the CDR3 is TGTGCCTTTGACAGTGCCTACGAGCAGTACTTC. Amino acid sequence: CAFDSAYEQYF.

V is TRBV14 and J is TRBJ2-7, with a weak D call TRBD2 (5 bases). The V and J ends lost 8 bases and 0 bases respectively, with 11 bases between them. The CDR3 covers 13 residues. Germline V lookup: CDR1 SGHDN, CDR2 FVKESK. For the CDR3, the DNA is TGTGCCAGCTCGCGGGCATACTCCTACGAGCAGTACTTC. The encoded protein is CASSRAYSYEQYF.